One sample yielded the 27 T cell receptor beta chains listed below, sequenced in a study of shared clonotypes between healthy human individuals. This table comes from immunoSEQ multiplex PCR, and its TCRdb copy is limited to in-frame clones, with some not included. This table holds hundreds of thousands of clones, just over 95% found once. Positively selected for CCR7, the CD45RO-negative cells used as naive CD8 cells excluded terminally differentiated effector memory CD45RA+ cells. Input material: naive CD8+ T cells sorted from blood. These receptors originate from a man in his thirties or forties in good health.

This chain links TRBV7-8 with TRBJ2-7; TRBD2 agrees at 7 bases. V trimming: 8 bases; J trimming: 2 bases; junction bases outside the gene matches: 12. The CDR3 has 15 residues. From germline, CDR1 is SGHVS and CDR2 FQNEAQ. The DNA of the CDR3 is TGTGCCAGCGCCCCGGGGAGGGGAGGCACCTACGAGCAGTACTTC. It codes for CASAPGRGGTYEQYF. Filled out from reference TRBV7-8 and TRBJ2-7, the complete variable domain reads GAGVSQSPRYKVAKRGQDVALRCDPISGHVSLFWYQQALGQGPEFLTYFQNEAQLDKSGLPSDRFFAERPEGSVSTLKIQRTQQEDSAVYLCASAPGRGGTYEQYFGPGTRLTVT.

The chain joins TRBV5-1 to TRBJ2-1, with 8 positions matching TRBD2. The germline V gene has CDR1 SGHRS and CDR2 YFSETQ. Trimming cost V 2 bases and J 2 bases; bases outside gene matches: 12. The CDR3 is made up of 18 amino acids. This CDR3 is CASSFGRSGGSTYNEQFF. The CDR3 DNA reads TGCGCCAGCAGCTTCGGTCGTTCGGGAGGGAGCACCTACAATGAGCAGTTCTTC. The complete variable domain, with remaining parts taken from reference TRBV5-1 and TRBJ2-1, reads KAGVTQTPRYLIKTRGQQVTLSCSPISGHRSVSWYQQTPGQGLQFLFEYFSETQRNKGNFPGRFSGRQFSNSRSEMNVSTLELGDSALYLCASSFGRSGGSTYNEQFFGPGTRLTVL.

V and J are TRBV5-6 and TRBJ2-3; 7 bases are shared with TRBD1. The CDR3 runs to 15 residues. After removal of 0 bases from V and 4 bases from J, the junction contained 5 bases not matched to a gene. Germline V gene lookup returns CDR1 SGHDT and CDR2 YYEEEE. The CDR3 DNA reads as TGTGCCAGCAGCTTGGCCCACACAGGGGCAGATACGCAGTATTTT. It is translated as CASSLAHTGADTQYF.

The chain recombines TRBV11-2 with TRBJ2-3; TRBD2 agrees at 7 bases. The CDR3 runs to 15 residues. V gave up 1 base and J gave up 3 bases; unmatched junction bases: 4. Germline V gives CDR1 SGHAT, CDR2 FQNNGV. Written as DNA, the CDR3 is TGTGCCAGCAGCTTAGTTGCGGGAGATACAGATACGCAGTATTTT. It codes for CASSLVAGDTDTQYF.

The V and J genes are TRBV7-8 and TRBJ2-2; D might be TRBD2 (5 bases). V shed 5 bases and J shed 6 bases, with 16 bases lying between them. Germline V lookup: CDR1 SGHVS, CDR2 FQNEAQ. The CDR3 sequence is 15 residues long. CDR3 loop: CASSHIDLRAGELFF. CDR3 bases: TGTGCCAGCAGCCACATCGATCTGAGGGCCGGGGAGCTGTTTTTT.

The CDR3 sequence is CASSQRQEGRQPQHF. In DNA form, the CDR3 reads TGCGCCAGCAGCCAGAGACAGGAGGGTAGGCAGCCCCAGCATTTT. The chain employs TRBV4-1 and TRBJ1-5; possibly TRBD1 for D (6 bases). Germline CDR1 is MGHRA and CDR2 is YSYEKL. The CDR3 sequence is 15 residues long. Deletions cut 3 bases from V and 7 bases from J, with 16 bases between.

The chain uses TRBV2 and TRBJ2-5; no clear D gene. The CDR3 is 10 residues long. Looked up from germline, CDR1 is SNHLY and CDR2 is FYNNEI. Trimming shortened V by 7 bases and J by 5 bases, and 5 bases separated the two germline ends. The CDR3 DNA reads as TGTGCCAGCAATGGGGAGACCCAGTACTTC. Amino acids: CASNGETQYF.

CDR3 sequence: CASSESGGRRTYNEQFF. In nucleotides, the CDR3 is TGTGCCAGCAGCGAGAGTGGCGGGAGAAGGACCTACAATGAGCAGTTCTTC. The chain employs TRBV9 and TRBJ2-1; 7 nucleotides agree with TRBD2. Germline V gene data show CDR1 as SGDLS and CDR2 as YYNGEE. CDR3 length: 17 amino acids. After removal of 3 bases from V and 2 bases from J, the junction contained 11 bases not matched to a gene.

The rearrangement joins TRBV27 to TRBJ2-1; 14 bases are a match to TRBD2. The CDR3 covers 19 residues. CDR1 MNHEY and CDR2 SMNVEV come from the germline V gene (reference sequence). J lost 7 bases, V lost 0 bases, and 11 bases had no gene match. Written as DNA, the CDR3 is TGTGCCAGCAGTTTATCCGGACTAGCGGGAGGAAGGTTTCGGAATGAGCAGTTCTTC. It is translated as CASSLSGLAGGRFRNEQFF.

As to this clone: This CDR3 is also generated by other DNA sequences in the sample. In DNA form, the CDR3 reads TGCGCCAGCAGCCAAGATGGCCATGAGCAGTTCTTC. The encoded protein is CASSQDGHEQFF. This sequence joins TRBV4-3 and TRBJ2-1; D is undetermined. The CDR3 spans 12 residues. Germline values: CDR1 LGHNA, CDR2 YSLEER. Deletions cut 0 bases from V and 8 bases from J, with 5 bases between.

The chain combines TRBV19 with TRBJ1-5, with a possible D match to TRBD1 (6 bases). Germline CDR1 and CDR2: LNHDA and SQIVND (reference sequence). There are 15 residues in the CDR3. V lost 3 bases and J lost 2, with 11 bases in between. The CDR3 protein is CASSIGGGGNQPQHF. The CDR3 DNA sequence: TGTGCCAGTAGTATCGGGGGCGGGGGCAATCAGCCCCAGCATTTT.

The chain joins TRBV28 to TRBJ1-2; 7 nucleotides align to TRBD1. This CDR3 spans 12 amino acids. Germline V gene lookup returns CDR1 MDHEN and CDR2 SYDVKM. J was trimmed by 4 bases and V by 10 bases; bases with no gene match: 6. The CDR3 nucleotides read TGTGCCACCGCGACAGGGCCCTATGGCTACACCTTC. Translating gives CATATGPYGYTF.

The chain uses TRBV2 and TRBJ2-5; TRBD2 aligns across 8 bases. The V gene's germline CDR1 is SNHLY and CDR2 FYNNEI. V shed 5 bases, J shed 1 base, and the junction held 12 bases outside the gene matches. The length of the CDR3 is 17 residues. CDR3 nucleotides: TGTGCCAGCAGTTACTACCCAAATAGCGGGGCCCAAGAGACCCAGTACTTC. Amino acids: CASSYYPNSGAQETQYF.

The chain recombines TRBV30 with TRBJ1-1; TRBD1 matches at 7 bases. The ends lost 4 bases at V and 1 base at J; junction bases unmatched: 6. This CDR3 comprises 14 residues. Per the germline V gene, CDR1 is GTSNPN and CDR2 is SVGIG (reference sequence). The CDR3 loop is CAWTRDSSNTEAFF. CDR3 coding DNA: TGTGCCTGGACCCGGGACAGCTCGAACACTGAAGCTTTCTTT.

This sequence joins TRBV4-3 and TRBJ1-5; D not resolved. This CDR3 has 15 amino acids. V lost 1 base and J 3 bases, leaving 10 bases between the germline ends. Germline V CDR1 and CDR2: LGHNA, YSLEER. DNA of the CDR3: TGCGCCAGCAGCCAAGGTATAGGGTACAATCAGCCCCAGCATTTT. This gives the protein CASSQGIGYNQPQHF.

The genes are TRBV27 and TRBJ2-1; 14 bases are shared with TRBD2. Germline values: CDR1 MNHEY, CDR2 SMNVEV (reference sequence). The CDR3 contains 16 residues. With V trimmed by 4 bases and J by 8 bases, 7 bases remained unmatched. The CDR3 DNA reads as TGTGCCAGCAGTTCGACGACTAGCGGGAGGGCCGATGAGCAGTTCTTC. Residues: CASSSTTSGRADEQFF.

The CDR3 loop is CASSSTPTGVHEQYF. Written as DNA, the CDR3 is TGTGCCAGCAGTTCCACCCCGACAGGGGTCCACGAGCAGTACTTC. V is TRBV27 and J is TRBJ2-7; TRBD1 matches 8 bases. This CDR3 has 15 amino acids. Germline V gives CDR1 MNHEY, CDR2 SMNVEV (reference sequence). With V trimmed by 4 bases and J by 5 bases, 10 bases remained unmatched.

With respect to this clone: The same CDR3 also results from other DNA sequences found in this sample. Here the CDR3 reads CASSPGTSNQPQHF. The CDR3 DNA follows: TGTGCCAGCAGTCCTGGGACAAGCAATCAGCCCCAGCATTTT. The chain recombines TRBV28 with TRBJ1-5; possibly TRBD1 for D (6 bases). V lost 5 bases and J lost 1, with 9 bases in between. The germline V gene has CDR1 MDHEN and CDR2 SYDVKM. There are 14 residues in the CDR3.

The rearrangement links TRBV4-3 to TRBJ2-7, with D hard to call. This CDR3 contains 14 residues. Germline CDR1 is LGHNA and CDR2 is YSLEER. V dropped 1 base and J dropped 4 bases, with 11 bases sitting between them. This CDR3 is CASSQVIGIYEQYF. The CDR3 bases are TGCGCCAGCAGCCAAGTGATCGGCATTTACGAGCAGTACTTC.

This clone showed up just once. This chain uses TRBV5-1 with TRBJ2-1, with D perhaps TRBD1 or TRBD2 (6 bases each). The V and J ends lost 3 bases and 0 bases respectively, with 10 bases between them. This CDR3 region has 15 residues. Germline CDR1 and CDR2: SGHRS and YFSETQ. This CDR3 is CASSSEGGSYNEQFF. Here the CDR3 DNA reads TGCGCCAGCAGCTCCGAGGGGGGCTCCTACAATGAGCAGTTCTTC.

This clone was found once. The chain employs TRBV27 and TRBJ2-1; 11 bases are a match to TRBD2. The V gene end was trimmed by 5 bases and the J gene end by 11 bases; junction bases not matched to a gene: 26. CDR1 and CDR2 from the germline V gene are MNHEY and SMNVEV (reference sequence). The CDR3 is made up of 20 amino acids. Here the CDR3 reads CASSPVYRSVVTSGIPQQFF. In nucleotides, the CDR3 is TGTGCCAGCAGTCCAGTTTATCGTAGTGTAGTGACTAGCGGGATCCCTCAGCAGTTCTTC.

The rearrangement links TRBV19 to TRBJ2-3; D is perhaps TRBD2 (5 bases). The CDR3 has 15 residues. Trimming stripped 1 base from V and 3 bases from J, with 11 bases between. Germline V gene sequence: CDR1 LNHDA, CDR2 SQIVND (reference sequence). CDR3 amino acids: CASSIGTAITDTQYF. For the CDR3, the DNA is TGTGCCAGTAGTATAGGGACTGCAATTACAGATACGCAGTATTTT.

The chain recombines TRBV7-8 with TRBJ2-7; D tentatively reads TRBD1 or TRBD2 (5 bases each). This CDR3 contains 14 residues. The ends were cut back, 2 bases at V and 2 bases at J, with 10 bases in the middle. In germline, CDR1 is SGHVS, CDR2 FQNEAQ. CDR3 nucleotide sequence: TGTGCCAGCAGCTTATGGGACGGAGCCTACGAGCAGTACTTC. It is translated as CASSLWDGAYEQYF.

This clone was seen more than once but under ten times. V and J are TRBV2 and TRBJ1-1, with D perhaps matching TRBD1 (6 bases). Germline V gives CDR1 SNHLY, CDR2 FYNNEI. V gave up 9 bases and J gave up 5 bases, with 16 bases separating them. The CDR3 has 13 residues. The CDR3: CARRGTFGTEAFF. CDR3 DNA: TGTGCCAGGCGAGGGACATTTGGGACTGAAGCTTTCTTT.

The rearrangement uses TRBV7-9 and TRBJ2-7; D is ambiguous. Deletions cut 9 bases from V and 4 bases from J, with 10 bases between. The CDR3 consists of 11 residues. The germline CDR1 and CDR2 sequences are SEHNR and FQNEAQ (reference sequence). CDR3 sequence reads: CASEWNYEQYF. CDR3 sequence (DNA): TGTGCCAGTGAATGGAATTACGAGCAGTACTTC.

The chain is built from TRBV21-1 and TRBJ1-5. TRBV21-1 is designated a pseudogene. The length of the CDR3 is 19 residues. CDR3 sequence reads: CASSKAWGGASRINQPQHF. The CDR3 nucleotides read TGTGCCAGCAGCAAAGCTTGGGGGGGCGCGAGCCGTATCAATCAGCCCCAGCATTTT.

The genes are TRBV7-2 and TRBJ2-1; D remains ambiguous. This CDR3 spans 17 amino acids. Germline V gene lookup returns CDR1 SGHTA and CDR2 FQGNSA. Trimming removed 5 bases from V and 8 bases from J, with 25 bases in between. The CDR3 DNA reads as TGTGCCAGCAGCCACTACAAGTCCATCGATACAATAGATGAGCAGTTCTTC. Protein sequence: CASSHYKSIDTIDEQFF.